This T cell receptor beta chain was identified during a study of early T cells in non-severe SARS-CoV-2 infection. Study-wide context: Chains were not paired, and sequencing was done on bulk RNA from unsorted whole blood.

CDR3 size: 17 residues. From germline, CDR1 is SGHNT and CDR2 YYREEE (reference sequence). V was trimmed by 4 bases and J by 0 bases, leaving 18 bases between them. Separate cDNA molecules each had unique molecular identifiers attached to them. TCRdb used MiXCR to reprocess the 5' RACE reads, holding one entry per CDR3 protein. The repertoire includes around 57,000 distinct CDR3 sequences, 9.5% to 15% of them detected once, and 4% to 4.5% sits in the top ten. Sequenced sample: whole blood. The receptor comes from an adult who was a healthcare worker with PCR-confirmed SARS-CoV-2 infection or an uninfected control (not recorded which). The chain links TRBV5-4 to TRBJ2-3; tentatively, D is TRBD1 or TRBD2 (5 bases each). CDR3 sequence: CASSPMTGTDSTDTQYF. DNA for the CDR3: TGTGCCAGCAGCCCCATGACTGGGACCGATAGCACAGATACGCAGTATTTT.